This TCR beta chain was captured by sequencing in a study of beta chain features in type 1 diabetes. Across the study: Regarding age, gender and cell yields, patients proved similar to healthy donors. Taken together, all samples contributed more than 90,000,000 examined sorted cells.

Study-level results: For TCRB rearrangement, an influence of HLA type remained unresolved here. Researchers report that Type 1 diabetes patients had moderately but significantly shorter TCRB CDR3s across all four CD4+ subsets.

As concerns this clone: The antigen remains undetermined. This sample also contains other DNA sequences that code for the same CDR3.

Germline CDR1 reads MDHEN; CDR2 reads SYDVKM. The V gene lost 1 base and the J gene lost 4 bases, with 4 bases spanning the gap. The CDR3 has 12 amino acids. The isolated RNA, all of it, was reverse transcribed, so expressed TCRB transcripts were what got sequenced. TCRdb keeps only in-frame clones here, not all; method: immunoSEQ multiplex PCR. This table holds 95,000 to 110,000 clones, approximately 30% found once. Based on CD45RO/CCR7/CD25/CD127/CD95/CD27, CD4+ regulatory, stem cell-like memory, naive and central memory cells were sorted. This receptor was obtained from a woman between 18 and 29 years old with type 1 diabetes. The chain couples TRBV28 to TRBJ1-2; no reliable D call. The sequenced sample consisted of central memory CD4+ T cells from blood. The CDR3 protein is CASSLSGYGYTF. In nucleotides, the CDR3 is TGTGCCAGCAGTTTATCGGGCTATGGCTACACCTTC.